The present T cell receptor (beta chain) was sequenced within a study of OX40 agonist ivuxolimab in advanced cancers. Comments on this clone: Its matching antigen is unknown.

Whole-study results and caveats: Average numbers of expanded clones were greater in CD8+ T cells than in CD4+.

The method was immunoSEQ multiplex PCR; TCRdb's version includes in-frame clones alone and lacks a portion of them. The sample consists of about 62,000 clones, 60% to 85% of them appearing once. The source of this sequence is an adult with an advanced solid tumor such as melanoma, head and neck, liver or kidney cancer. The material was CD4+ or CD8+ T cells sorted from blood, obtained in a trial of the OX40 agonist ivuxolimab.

CDR3 nucleotide sequence: TGTGCCAGCAGTTACACGGGAGGACCCTACAATGAGCAGTTCTTC. Protein sequence: CASSYTGGPYNEQFF. The V gene is TRBV6-5, the J gene TRBJ2-1; 7 bases align to TRBD2. Germline values: CDR1 MNHEY, CDR2 SVGAGI. J gave up 2 bases and V 2 bases, and 3 bases lay outside the gene matches. The CDR3 has 15 residues.